This T cell receptor beta chain was sequenced in a study of radiotherapy plus CTLA-4 blockade in lung cancer. Using immunoSEQ multiplex PCR, the repertoire was profiled, and TCRdb retains in-frame clones only, with some absent. The repertoire holds some 18,000 clones, with 86% as singletons. Trimming removed 2 bases from V and 0 bases from J, with 13 bases in between. The length of the CDR3 is 16 residues. CDR1 is SGHTS and CDR2 is YDEGEE in the germline V gene. The receptor comes from a human donor with non-small cell lung cancer whose response to radiotherapy plus ipilimumab could not be evaluated. V is TRBV5-8 and J is TRBJ2-3, with D perhaps TRBD2 (6 bases). Sequences were derived from peripheral blood, sampled from a patient treated with radiotherapy plus ipilimumab. The CDR3 nucleotides are TGTGCCAGCAGCTTAGTCTTAGCGGCTAGCACAGATACGCAGTATTTT. Translating it yields CASSLVLAASTDTQYF.